A single sample gave rise to the 31 T cell receptor beta chains below, sequenced in a study of T cell repertoires in cytomegalovirus infection (dated by TCRdb to between 2017 and 2020). The treatment or condition tag for this specimen amounts to: in vitro stimulation with specific CMV peptide epitopes to enrich CMV-specific T cells. For sequencing, an Illumina HiSeq 1500 was employed. The public reads were reprocessed in TCRdb via fastp at Q25 and MiXCR, keeping in-frame beta chains. Every distinct CDR3 protein forms one entry, paired with its most common genes and DNA. Within this sample are fewer than 350,000 distinct CDR3 sequences, with around 29% of them counted one time only. The top ten hold roughly 20% of the sample. These receptors lack a known antigen. This specimen was cultured PBMCs, taken from culture after CMV antigen stimulation. These receptors all come from a human donor in good health (CMV status not recorded). Some clones in this sample may be carry-over from other donors' samples.

This clonotype turned up a few times. This CDR3 reads CASLRDRESPLHF. Here the CDR3 DNA reads TGTGCCAGTTTGCGGGACAGGGAATCACCCCTCCACTTT. The rearrangement uses TRBV12-3 or TRBV12-4 and TRBJ1-6, with 9 bases that match TRBD1. Trimming at V came to 9 bases and at J to 10 bases, leaving 7 bases not matched to a gene. The CDR3 totals 13 residues.

This chain uses TRBV12-3 or TRBV12-4 with TRBJ1-1; unclear D gene. The V end lost 4 bases, the J end lost 1 base, and 13 bases lay between the germline ends. There are 15 residues in the CDR3. The CDR3 DNA follows: TGTGCCAGCAGTTCCTCGAGGGCCCCGAACACTGAAGCTTTCTTT. This codes for CASSSSRAPNTEAFF.

A few counts support this clonotype. The chain links TRBV10-3 to TRBJ1-6; possible D gene TRBD1, 5 bases. Trimming removed 0 bases from V and 10 bases from J, with 7 bases in between. The CDR3 contains 13 residues. Germline V gene data show CDR1 as ENHRY and CDR2 as SYGVKD. CDR3 loop: CAISESGGSPLHF. In nucleotides, the CDR3 is TGTGCCATCAGTGAGTCCGGGGGATCACCCCTCCACTTT.

This chain connects TRBV10-3 to TRBJ1-3; possibly TRBD1 for D (5 bases). The V end was cut by 6 bases, the J end by 7 bases, with 19 bases between. The CDR3 has 15 amino acids. In germline, CDR1 is ENHRY, CDR2 SYGVKD. In nucleotides, the CDR3 is TGTGCCATCAGCGGCCTGGGACTCGAGGACAACACCATATATTTT. This codes for CAISGLGLEDNTIYF.

This chain uses TRBV7-9 with TRBJ2-2, with 12 bases identical to TRBD1. This CDR3 has 15 amino acids. Per the germline V gene, CDR1 is SEHNR and CDR2 is FQNEAQ (reference sequence). With 6 bases clipped from V and 4 bases from J, the junction kept 3 bases outside the gene matches. CDR3 DNA: TGTGCCAGCAGGGGGGGACAGGGGGCCACCGGGGAGCTGTTTTTT. Its protein is CASRGGQGATGELFF.

This clonotype has just one count. The chain has TRBV12-3 or TRBV12-4 and TRBJ2-2; 8 bases agree with TRBD1. With V trimmed by 4 bases and J by 4 bases, 5 bases remained unmatched. This CDR3 is built from 15 residues. This CDR3 reads CASSSGGASTGELFF. The CDR3 nucleotides are TGTGCCAGCAGTTCAGGGGGCGCTTCCACCGGGGAGCTGTTTTTT.

This clonotype showed up just a few times. This rearrangement joins TRBV12-5 to TRBJ2-6, with 8 bases aligning to TRBD1. Trimming cost V 0 bases and J 1 base; bases outside gene matches: 5. The CDR3 contains 18 residues. From germline, CDR1 is LGHNT and CDR2 FRNRAP. The CDR3 bases are TGTGCTAGTGGTTTGGTGACAGGGGTGTTTTCTGGGGCCAACGTCCTGACTTTC. This gives the protein CASGLVTGVFSGANVLTF.

The rearrangement joins TRBV27 to TRBJ2-1; the D gene could be TRBD1 or TRBD2 (6 bases each). Trimming cost V 6 bases and J 0 bases, with 15 bases left between them. CDR3 length: 16 residues. Germline V lookup: CDR1 MNHEY, CDR2 SMNVEV (reference sequence). The CDR3 here is CASRGGSGGSYNEQFF. In nucleotides, the CDR3 is TGTGCCAGCAGGGGGGGCTCTGGCGGCTCCTACAATGAGCAGTTCTTC.

V and J are TRBV9 and TRBJ2-4, with D perhaps matching TRBD2 (5 bases). Trimming cost V 4 bases and J 1 base, with 6 bases left between them. The CDR3 runs to 13 residues. Per germline, CDR1 SGDLS and CDR2 YYNGEE. The CDR3: CASSPGAKNIQYF. In DNA form, the CDR3 reads TGTGCCAGCAGCCCGGGGGCCAAAAACATTCAGTACTTC.

This clonotype has just a few counts. The CDR3 region is CASSPRTVLTTEAFF. The CDR3 region has the DNA TGTGCCAGTAGTCCGCGGACAGTCCTGACCACTGAAGCTTTCTTT. The chain employs TRBV19 and TRBJ1-1, with D maybe TRBD1 (6 bases). V lost 5 bases and J 4 bases, leaving 17 bases between the germline ends. There are 15 residues in the CDR3. Germline loops: CDR1 LNHDA, CDR2 SQIVND (reference sequence).

This chain connects TRBV30 to TRBJ1-2; D not resolved. V lost 0 bases to trimming and J lost 0 bases, with 11 bases between them. CDR1 GTSNPN and CDR2 SVGIG come from the germline V gene (reference sequence). The CDR3 consists of 15 residues. CDR3 sequence reads: CAWSVRRVANYGYTF. The CDR3 region has the DNA TGTGCCTGGAGTGTACGTAGGGTTGCTAACTATGGCTACACCTTC.

V gene TRBV7-3 combines with J gene TRBJ2-3; D is perhaps TRBD1 (6 bases). Per the germline V gene, CDR1 is SGHTA and CDR2 is FQGTGA. The CDR3 has 15 residues. Trimming left V 1 base short and J 5 bases short, with 13 bases between. The CDR3 sequence: CASSLSRGRVDTQYF. The DNA of the CDR3 is TGTGCCAGCAGCTTAAGCAGGGGAAGAGTAGATACGCAGTATTTT.

The chain uses TRBV18 and TRBJ1-5; the match to TRBD1 covers 7 bases. The CDR3 extends over 13 amino acids. V trimming: 6 bases; J trimming: 8 bases; junction bases outside the gene matches: 7. Germline V gene sequence: CDR1 KGHSH, CDR2 LQKENI. CDR3: CASSDGTAEPQHF. The CDR3 DNA is TGTGCCAGCTCGGACGGGACAGCGGAGCCCCAGCATTTT.

The rearrangement joins TRBV30 to TRBJ2-3, with 7 bases identical to TRBD1. The CDR3 extends over 15 amino acids. Losses at the gene ends were 3 bases for V and 0 bases for J; bases not matched to a gene: 6. Germline CDR1 is GTSNPN and CDR2 is SVGIG (reference sequence). CDR3 in DNA: TGTGCCTGGAGCGAAGGACAGGCTAGCACAGATACGCAGTATTTT. Its translation: CAWSEGQASTDTQYF.

The V and J genes are TRBV7-9 and TRBJ2-7; a weak D match, TRBD1 (6 bases). Trimming stripped 3 bases from V and 0 bases from J, with 12 bases between. The germline CDR1 and CDR2 sequences are SEHNR and FQNEAQ (reference sequence). The CDR3 has 15 residues. The CDR3 DNA sequence: TGTGCCAGCAGCTTTTCTACAGGGAACTCCTACGAGCAGTACTTC. It codes for CASSFSTGNSYEQYF.

A few counts support this clonotype. The chain couples TRBV7-3 to TRBJ2-3; 11 bases are shared with TRBD2. Looked up from germline, CDR1 is SGHTA and CDR2 is FQGTGA. The CDR3 contains 14 residues. J gave up 4 bases and V 4 bases, and 1 base lay outside the gene matches. CDR3: CASSSTSGADTQYF. In DNA form, the CDR3 reads TGTGCCAGCAGCTCGACTAGCGGGGCAGATACGCAGTATTTT.

This clonotype was counted only a few times. The V call is TRBV24-1, the J call TRBJ2-1, with TRBD2 matching 13 bases. The V segment lost 3 bases and the J segment 2 bases; nucleotides outside the gene matches: 12. This CDR3 has 20 residues. Germline assignment: CDR1 KGHDR and CDR2 SFDVKD. The DNA of the CDR3 is TGTGCCACCAGTGATCAAGCGGGACTAGCGGGACGGGTTACCTACAATGAGCAGTTCTTC. It specifies CATSDQAGLAGRVTYNEQFF.

This chain links TRBV15 with TRBJ2-2; the D is unclear. The CDR3 extends over 14 amino acids. Germline CDR1 reads LNHNV; CDR2 reads YYDKDF (reference sequence). The ends were cut back, 9 bases at V and 2 bases at J, with 13 bases in the middle. CDR3 sequence reads: CATTERKNTGELFF. CDR3 nucleotides: TGTGCCACGACTGAGCGAAAAAACACCGGGGAGCTGTTTTTT.

This chain connects TRBV20-1 to TRBJ2-3, with D perhaps matching TRBD1 (5 bases). Germline CDR1 reads DFQATT; CDR2 reads SNEGSKA (reference sequence). V lost 1 base and J 0 bases, leaving 8 bases between the germline ends. The CDR3 loop spans 14 amino acids. DNA of the CDR3: TGCAGTGCTAGAGCACAGGATAGCACAGATACGCAGTATTTT. This codes for CSARAQDSTDTQYF.

The chain combines TRBV12-3 or TRBV12-4 with TRBJ2-1, with 7 bases identical to TRBD2. Losses at the gene ends were 4 bases for V and 3 bases for J; bases not matched to a gene: 18. CDR3 size: 19 residues. CDR3 DNA: TGTGCCAGCAGTTCCGCAGGGCGAATAGCGGGTGCTATCTACAATGAGCAGTTCTTC. Amino acids: CASSSAGRIAGAIYNEQFF.

This clonotype has a count of ten or more. V and J are TRBV12-3 or TRBV12-4 and TRBJ2-3; 11 bases are shared with TRBD1. The CDR3 covers 14 residues. The J segment lost 4 bases and the V segment lost 6 bases, leaving 3 bases of the junction unmatched. The CDR3 loop reads CASRGTGGADTQYF. The DNA for the CDR3 is TGTGCCAGCAGGGGGACAGGGGGTGCAGATACGCAGTATTTT.

The V call is TRBV28, the J call TRBJ1-5; possible D gene TRBD1, 6 bases. V was pared by 9 bases and J by 5 bases, with 11 bases between. The CDR3 sequence is 12 residues long. Germline V gives CDR1 MDHEN, CDR2 SYDVKM. CDR3 residues: CASFKGDQPQHF. CDR3 nucleotides: TGTGCCAGTTTTAAGGGGGATCAGCCCCAGCATTTT.

The chain recombines TRBV6-1 with TRBJ2-5; perhaps D is TRBD1 or TRBD2 (7 bases each). Looked up from germline, CDR1 is MNHNS and CDR2 is SASEGT. V lost 8 bases to trimming and J lost 5 bases, with 15 bases between them. This CDR3 region has 13 residues. CDR3 sequence reads: CASRRQGGETQYF. CDR3 nucleotides: TGTGCCAGCCGGCGACAGGGAGGGGAGACCCAGTACTTC.

This clonotype was counted a few times. The V call is TRBV28, the J call TRBJ1-2; D is ambiguous. The CDR3 spans 14 residues. Germline V gene lookup returns CDR1 MDHEN and CDR2 SYDVKM. V dropped 4 bases and J dropped 1 base, with 10 bases sitting between them. CDR3 nucleotide sequence: TGTGCCAGCAGTTCAGCTATCTTTAACTATGGCTACACCTTC. It encodes CASSSAIFNYGYTF.

Only a few counts were recorded for this clonotype. This chain connects TRBV10-3 to TRBJ2-5; perhaps D is TRBD1 or TRBD2 (5 bases each). CDR3 length equals 15 residues. V was cut by 3 bases and J by 7 bases, with 18 bases left in between. CDR1 and CDR2 (germline): ENHRY, SYGVKD. The CDR3 protein is CAISDPGPPEGTQYF. The CDR3 region has the DNA TGTGCCATCAGTGACCCGGGACCCCCTGAGGGGACCCAGTACTTC.

This clonotype appeared a few times. CDR3 region: CASRPRGLNSGNTIYF. In DNA form, the CDR3 reads TGTGCCAGTAGACCGCGAGGACTGAACTCTGGAAACACCATATATTTT. The V and J genes are TRBV19 and TRBJ1-3; D uncertain. The ends were cut back, 6 bases at V and 0 bases at J, with 15 bases in the middle. CDR3 length equals 16 residues. Germline V CDR1 and CDR2: LNHDA, SQIVND (reference sequence).

The V gene is TRBV29-1, the J gene TRBJ1-1; 7 nucleotides match TRBD1. Germline V lookup: CDR1 SQVTM, CDR2 ANQGSEA. Trimming removed 5 bases from V and 3 bases from J; junction bases left unmatched: 6. The CDR3 consists of 13 residues. CDR3 protein: CSVHTGADTEAFF. The CDR3 DNA sequence: TGCAGCGTTCATACAGGGGCGGACACTGAAGCTTTCTTT. Full variable domain (rest looked up from reference TRBV29-1 and TRBJ1-1): SAVISQKPSRDICQRGTSLTIQCQVDSQVTMMFWYRQQPGQSLTLIATANQGSEATYESGFVIDKFPISRPNLTFSTLTVSNMSPEDSSIYLCSVHTGADTEAFFGQGTRLTVV.

DNA of the CDR3: TGTGCCAGCAGTTACTCGCCTAGCGGGGGTGTACAAGAGACCCAGTACTTC. Residues: CASSYSPSGGVQETQYF. The chain carries TRBV6-2 or TRBV6-3 and TRBJ2-5, with 10 nucleotides matching TRBD2. The germline gives CDR1 MNHEY, CDR2 SVGEGT. The junction had 6 bases not matched to a gene; V was cut back by 0 bases and J by 2 bases. The CDR3 contains 17 residues.

A few counts support this clonotype. The V gene is TRBV6-6, the J gene TRBJ1-2; D is undetermined. V was shortened by 0 bases and J by 1 base, with 6 bases between the two germline ends. Germline V gene lookup returns CDR1 MNHNY and CDR2 SVGAGI (reference sequence). The CDR3 is 14 amino acids. The CDR3 DNA is TGTGCCAGCAGTTACTCATCAAATAACTATGGCTACACCTTC. Protein: CASSYSSNNYGYTF.

Only a few counts were recorded for this clonotype. The rearrangement joins TRBV19 to TRBJ2-2; TRBD1 matches at 10 bases. V was pared by 5 bases and J by 6 bases, with 6 bases of the junction left unmatched. Germline V gene data show CDR1 as LNHDA and CDR2 as SQIVND (reference sequence). The CDR3 sequence is 15 residues long. This chain's CDR3 is CASSGDRGRAGELFF. CDR3 nucleotides: TGTGCCAGTAGTGGGGACAGGGGAAGGGCCGGGGAGCTGTTTTTT.

This clonotype was observed a few times. V gene TRBV7-2 combines with J gene TRBJ2-4; D is perhaps TRBD1 or TRBD2 (5 bases each). CDR1 is SGHTA, CDR2 FQGNSA, per germline. This CDR3 is built from 13 residues. V lost 1 base and J 12 bases, leaving 13 bases between the germline ends. As DNA, the CDR3 is TGTGCCAGCAGCTTAGGGGGAACGGGGACTCAGTACTTC. It specifies CASSLGGTGTQYF.